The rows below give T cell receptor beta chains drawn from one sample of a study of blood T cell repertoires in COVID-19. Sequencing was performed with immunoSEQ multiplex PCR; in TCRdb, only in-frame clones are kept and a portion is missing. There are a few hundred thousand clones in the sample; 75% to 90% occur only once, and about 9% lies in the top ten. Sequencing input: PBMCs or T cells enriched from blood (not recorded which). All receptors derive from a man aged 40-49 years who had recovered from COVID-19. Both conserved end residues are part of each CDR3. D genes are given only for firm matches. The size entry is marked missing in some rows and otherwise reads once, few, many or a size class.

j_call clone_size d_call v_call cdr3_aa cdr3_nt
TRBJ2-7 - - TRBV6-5 CASSLTVGEQYF TGTGCCAGCAGCCTGACTGTAGGCGAGCAGTACTTC
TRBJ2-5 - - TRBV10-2 CASRFGGAETQYF TGCGCCAGCAGATTTGGCGGGGCAGAGACCCAGTACTTC
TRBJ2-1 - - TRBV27 CASSLGLDYHNEQFF TGTGCCAGCAGTTTAGGGCTGGATTACCACAATGAGCAGTTCTTC
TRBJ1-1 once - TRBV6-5 CASSYSPGLNTEAFF TGTGCCAGCAGTTACTCTCCAGGGTTGAACACTGAAGCTTTCTTT
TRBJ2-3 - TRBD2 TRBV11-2 CASSSLSKGGRAPIGWGTDTQYF TGTGCCAGCAGTTCGTTATCCAAGGGCGGGAGGGCCCCAATTGGATGGGGCACAGATACGCAGTATTTT
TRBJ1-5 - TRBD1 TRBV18 CASSPTQGATSNQPQHF TGTGCCAGCTCACCAACACAGGGGGCGACTAGCAATCAGCCCCAGCATTTT
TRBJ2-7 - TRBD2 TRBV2 CASRRASGGTYEQYF TGTGCCAGCAGACGGGCTAGCGGGGGGACCTACGAGCAGTACTTC
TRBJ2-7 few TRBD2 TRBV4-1 CASSHNGLAGALSYEQYF TGCGCCAGCAGCCATAACGGACTAGCGGGGGCTCTCTCCTACGAGCAGTACTTC
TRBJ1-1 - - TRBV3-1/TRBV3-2 CASSQATGRMNTEAFF TGTGCCAGCAGCCAAGCAACAGGTAGAATGAACACTGAAGCTTTCTTT
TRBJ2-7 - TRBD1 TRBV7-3 CASSETGGRSYEQYF TGTGCCAGCAGCGAGACAGGGGGCCGCTCCTACGAGCAGTACTTC
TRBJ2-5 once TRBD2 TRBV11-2 CASSLLGSGSGETQYF TGTGCCAGCAGCTTACTTGGGAGCGGGAGCGGTGAGACCCAGTACTTC
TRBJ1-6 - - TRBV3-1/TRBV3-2 CASSQDVYQDRYSPLHF TGTGCCAGCAGCCAAGACGTCTACCAGGACAGATATTCACCCCTCCACTTT
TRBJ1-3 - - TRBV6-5 CASSLEFSGNTIYF TGTGCCAGCAGTCTAGAGTTCTCTGGAAACACCATATATTTT
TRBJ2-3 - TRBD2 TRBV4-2 CASSPLTSGGALDTQYF TGTGCCAGCAGCCCACTGACTAGCGGGGGGGCATTAGATACGCAGTATTTT
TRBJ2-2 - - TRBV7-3 CASSPGSHTGELFF TGTGCCAGCAGCCCCGGTAGTCACACCGGGGAGCTGTTTTTT
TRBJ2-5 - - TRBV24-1 CATSDSGHRETQYF TGTGCCACCAGTGACTCCGGACACAGAGAGACCCAGTACTTC
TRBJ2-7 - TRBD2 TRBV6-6 CASRGSGGGDYEQYF TGTGCCAGCAGAGGGAGCGGGGGAGGGGACTACGAGCAGTACTTC
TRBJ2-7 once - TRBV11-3 CASSLHAGSYEQYF TGTGCCAGCAGCTTGCACGCGGGATCCTACGAGCAGTACTTC
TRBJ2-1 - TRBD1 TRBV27 CASSDLGQGVPRQFF TGTGCCAGCAGCGACCTGGGACAGGGGGTTCCAAGGCAGTTCTTC
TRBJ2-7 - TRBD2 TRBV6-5 CASSSFRGGREQYF TGTGCCAGCAGTTCCTTCCGGGGGGGACGTGAGCAGTACTTC
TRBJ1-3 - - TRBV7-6 CASSPPGGLRNTIYF TGTGCCAGCAGCCCTCCGGGGGGCTTAAGAAACACCATATATTTT
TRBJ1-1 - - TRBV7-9 CASSLGGQPNTEAFF TGTGCCAGCAGCTTAGGCGGCCAGCCGAACACTGAAGCTTTCTTT
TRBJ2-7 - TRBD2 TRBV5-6 CASSLVGTSGEQYF TGTGCCAGCAGCTTGGTTGGGACTAGCGGTGAGCAGTACTTC
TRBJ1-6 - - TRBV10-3 CAISDGGGNSPLHF TGTGCCATCAGTGACGGGGGAGGGAATTCACCCCTCCACTTT
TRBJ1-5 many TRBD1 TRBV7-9 CASSIRDRGLRRNQPQHF TGTGCCAGCAGCATCCGGGACAGGGGGCTACGTCGAAATCAGCCCCAGCATTTT
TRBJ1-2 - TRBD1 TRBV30 CAFRRGQGVKFYGYTF TGTGCCTTCCGCCGGGGACAGGGGGTAAAATTCTATGGCTACACCTTC